A selection of T cell receptor beta chains follows, all from one sample in a study of human T cells and chemical hapten exposure. TCRdb itself ran the RACE reads through MiXCR, one entry per CDR3 protein. The sample consists of 300,000 to 450,000 distinct CDR3 sequences, approximately 5% of them appearing once. Specimen: whole blood, collected in connection with sensitization to the hapten diphenylcyclopropenone (DPC). The receptor set was obtained from a woman in her late teens or twenties with alopecia areata. Some clones in this sample may be carry-over from other donors' samples. CDR3s include the opening cysteine and the closing phenylalanine or tryptophan. A D gene is named only where the DNA matches it firmly. Size is stated for part of the rows, as once, few or many counts, or as a class when the clone is expanded.

CDR3aa: CASSLFSGRSTEAFF
CDR3nt: TGTGCCAGCAGTTTATTTTCCGGGAGGAGCACTGAAGCTTTCTTT
v_gene: TRBV28
abundance: -
j_gene: TRBJ1-1
d_gene: -

CDR3aa: CASRDRANTGELFF
CDR3nt: TGTGCCAGCAGGGACAGGGCGAACACCGGGGAGCTGTTTTTT
v_gene: TRBV2
abundance: -
j_gene: TRBJ2-2
d_gene: TRBD1

CDR3aa: CASRPSLSYEQYF
CDR3nt: TGTGCCAGCAGGCCCAGCCTCTCCTACGAGCAGTACTTC
v_gene: TRBV27
abundance: many
j_gene: TRBJ2-7
d_gene: -

CDR3aa: CASLQAERNTEAFF
CDR3nt: TGTGCCAGCCTTCAAGCGGAGAGGAACACTGAAGCTTTCTTT
v_gene: TRBV18
abundance: few
j_gene: TRBJ1-1
d_gene: -

CDR3aa: CASSLYGGDNEQYF
CDR3nt: TGTGCCAGCAGTTTATACGGGGGAGACAACGAGCAGTACTTC
v_gene: TRBV27
abundance: many
j_gene: TRBJ2-7
d_gene: -

CDR3aa: CSAIFGASGNTIYF
CDR3nt: TGCAGTGCTATATTCGGAGCCTCTGGAAACACCATATATTTT
v_gene: TRBV20-1
abundance: few
j_gene: TRBJ1-3
d_gene: -

CDR3aa: CASSDRREFF
CDR3nt: TGTGCCAGCAGTGACAGGCGGGAGTTTTTT
v_gene: TRBV2
abundance: -
j_gene: TRBJ1-4
d_gene: -

CDR3aa: CSVIGATGELFF
CDR3nt: TGCAGCGTTATAGGGGCCACCGGGGAGCTGTTTTTT
v_gene: TRBV29-1
abundance: many
j_gene: TRBJ2-2
d_gene: -

CDR3aa: CASSFGRGQEKLFF
CDR3nt: TGTGCCAGCAGTTTCGGGAGGGGGCAGGAAAAACTGTTTTTT
v_gene: TRBV7-2
abundance: many
j_gene: TRBJ1-4
d_gene: TRBD1

CDR3aa: CASSLNGLASDTQYF
CDR3nt: TGTGCCAGCAGCTTGAACGGACTAGCGTCGGATACGCAGTATTTT
v_gene: TRBV5-5
abundance: many
j_gene: TRBJ2-3
d_gene: TRBD2

CDR3aa: CASSFYKGYTF
CDR3nt: TGTGCCAGCAGTTTTTATAAGGGCTACACCTTC
v_gene: TRBV12-3/TRBV12-4
abundance: many
j_gene: TRBJ1-2
d_gene: -

CDR3aa: CASRGTGTDTQYF
CDR3nt: TGTGCCAGCAGGGGGACTGGCACAGATACGCAGTATTTT
v_gene: TRBV2
abundance: many
j_gene: TRBJ2-3
d_gene: -

CDR3aa: CASSPPTITGARNYGYTF
CDR3nt: TGCGCCAGCAGTCCTCCTACAATAACAGGGGCAAGAAACTATGGCTACACCTTC
v_gene: TRBV4-1
abundance: many
j_gene: TRBJ1-2
d_gene: TRBD1

CDR3aa: CASSPPIASWRARYEQYF
CDR3nt: TGTGCCAGCTCACCCCCGATCGCGTCGTGGAGGGCCCGCTACGAGCAGTACTTC
v_gene: TRBV18
abundance: -
j_gene: TRBJ2-7
d_gene: -

CDR3aa: CSARSRTGSKVDYGYTF
CDR3nt: TGCAGTGCTAGATCCCGGACAGGGAGTAAGGTTGACTATGGCTACACCTTC
v_gene: TRBV20-1
abundance: many
j_gene: TRBJ1-2
d_gene: TRBD1

CDR3aa: CAEREGLYTGELFF
CDR3nt: TGTGCCGAACGGGAAGGGCTTTACACCGGGGAGCTGTTTTTT
v_gene: TRBV6-1
abundance: -
j_gene: TRBJ2-2
d_gene: -

CDR3aa: CSVATGLAGNEQFF
CDR3nt: TGCAGCGTTGCCACCGGACTAGCGGGGAATGAGCAGTTCTTC
v_gene: TRBV29-1
abundance: few
j_gene: TRBJ2-1
d_gene: TRBD2

CDR3aa: CASSQDTSGGQETQYF
CDR3nt: TGTGCCAGCAGCCAAGATACTAGCGGGGGGCAAGAGACCCAGTACTTC
v_gene: TRBV3-1
abundance: many
j_gene: TRBJ2-5
d_gene: TRBD2

CDR3aa: CASSHGTGTEEAFF
CDR3nt: TGTGCCAGCAGCCATGGGACAGGGACCGAAGAAGCTTTCTTT
v_gene: TRBV3-1
abundance: few
j_gene: TRBJ1-1
d_gene: TRBD1

CDR3aa: CASTPGRDTQYF
CDR3nt: TGTGCCAGCACCCCGGGTCGAGATACGCAGTATTTT
v_gene: TRBV12-3/TRBV12-4
abundance: few
j_gene: TRBJ2-3
d_gene: -

CDR3aa: CASSYSGLRQTNTEAFF
CDR3nt: TGTGCCAGCAGTTACTCAGGCCTCAGACAAACGAACACTGAAGCTTTCTTT
v_gene: TRBV6-2/TRBV6-3
abundance: many
j_gene: TRBJ1-1
d_gene: -

CDR3aa: CSARVGVSYNSPLHF
CDR3nt: TGCAGTGCTAGAGTAGGGGTTTCCTATAATTCACCCCTCCACTTT
v_gene: TRBV20-1
abundance: few
j_gene: TRBJ1-6
d_gene: -